This section outlines one TCR beta chain sequence together with its context. No cognate antigen has been identified for it. No per-base quality is available; no much larger clone lies one base away. This specimen's time point label, per the study, means: roughly 24 weeks on oral tofacitinib. In the paper's terms, the treatment or condition label means: oral pan-JAK inhibitor, 5-10 mg twice daily. Lesional scalp punch biopsies and peripheral blood were collected from alopecia areata patients. After PBMCs were isolated by density centrifugation and stained for CD3, CD4 and CD8, a FACSAria was used to sort CD4+ and CD8+ T cells. This record belongs to a study of CD8+ T cells in alopecia areata (dated by TCRdb to 2016 to 2019). A note on the overall study: The treated patients took part in an open-label pilot trial in which moderate-to-severe alopecia areata was treated with oral tofacitinib at 5 to 10 mg twice daily. Patients stayed on tofacitinib for 6 to 18 months and then had 6 months of follow-up off drug so that delayed response and recurrence could be assessed. For the treated patients, the SALT score, which quantifies what percentage of scalp surface area is affected, served as the measure of disease severity. To study T cell clonal expansion in alopecia areata, the researchers applied high-throughput TCRbeta sequencing to both the C3H/HeJ mouse model and human patients. On the human side, TCRbeta sequencing was run on scalp tissue and on sorted CD4+ and CD8+ peripheral blood T cells from healthy controls and from alopecia areata patients with either patchy or totalis/universalis disease. Biopsies were taken from tofacitinib-treated patients at baseline and at 4 and 24 weeks of treatment, and a later scalp biopsy was taken in several of the tofacitinib-treated patients. Scalp clonality was compared among normal scalp (n=4), patchy alopecia areata scalp (n=8), and alopecia totalis/universalis scalp (n=8). RNA came from the PAXgene miRNA kit for fixed scalp, the miRNeasy kit for PBMCs, and the RNeasy kit for mouse skin. TCRbeta CDR3 regions were amplified by immunoSEQ multiplex PCR using 35 Vbeta forward and 13 Jbeta reverse primers. Overall results and qualifications from the work: Shared TCR sequences between patients were less evident than in mice, which may be partly attributable to HLA diversity in the patient population. Resident alphabeta T cells in normal human skin are also sequenced, complicating scalp TCR repertoire analysis, unlike mouse skin dominated by gammadelta T cells. Compared with normal scalp, lesional scalp had higher clonality and more expanded CD8+ clones, particularly in alopecia totalis/universalis, a pattern that suggests antigenic drive. During tofacitinib treatment, many expanded lesional clones remained in scalp and blood, and this persistence may partly explain relapse after treatment is stopped. Tofacitinib significantly decreased scalp clonality and the number of expanded CD8+ clones among the top 100 scalp clones. Because the treated cohort was small and included a single nonresponder, larger studies are needed to assess links between baseline CD8+ expansion and response.

The CDR3 runs 15 amino acids, cysteine and phenylalanine included. Only the CDR3 part of the read is kept: 45 bases, read in frame from the first base. Trimming costs V 4 bases and J 3 bases, and their ends lie 11 bases apart. The germline V gene supplies CDR1 SGDLS and CDR2 YYNGEE. Libraries were constructed by the immunoSEQ multiplex PCR assay. To provide template for TCR sequencing, every sample had RNA extracted and reverse transcribed into cDNA. First-strand cDNA was synthesized using SuperScript III with a 2:1 mix of oligo-dT and random hexamers. A synthetic immune receptor repertoire was used to gauge amplification bias, and whatever bias remained was removed computationally. In the source study's methods: Raw reads were preprocessed to remove errors, and CDR3 was defined according to IMGT conventions as the region from the conserved cysteine to phenylalanine. Clonality was computed by normalizing Shannon entropy by log2 of the number of productive unique TCRs and subtracting the result from 1. Scalp TCRbeta sequences were cross-referenced with sorted blood CD4 and CD8 repertoires so that the CD4 or CD8 identity of scalp clones could be inferred. Entries here come from immuneACCESS through TCRdb and include only in-frame sequences with V and J called. Some clones fail to appear in such tables; in the studies checked, an unresolved V gene covers under half of the shortfall, and the cause of the remainder is unknown. That table gives V, J and clone size, and the DNA gave D and trimming. Here the sample has 150,000 to 200,000 clones; 60% occur a single time. Just over 1% of the sample rests with the top ten.

This chain joins TRBV9 to TRBJ1-6; TRBD1 is a possible D gene, resting on 6 matching bases. This clonotype was sampled from a human donor with alopecia areata. The sample was CD4+ T cells sorted from blood, taken at week 24, from a patient treated with tofacitinib. CDR3 sequence: CASSQNRDYNSPLHF. The DNA is as follows: TGTGCCAGCAGCCAGAACAGGGACTATAATTCACCCCTCCACTTT. Reference TRBV9 and TRBJ1-6 proteins supply the regions before and after the CDR3; the full variable domain is: DSGVTQTPKHLITATGQRVTLRCSPRSGDLSVYWYQQSLDQGLQFLIQYYNGEERAKGNILERFSAQQFPDLHSELNLSSLELGDSALYFCASSQNRDYNSPLHFGNGTRLTVT.